The present TCR beta chain was sequenced within a study of blood T cell repertoires in COVID-19. Turning to the study itself: Donors in the United States, Italy and Spain gave samples during acute or convalescent COVID-19. Nucleic acid was either cDNA or gDNA, and it came from T cells, B-cell-depleted T cells, or PBMCs.

The germline V and J ends were trimmed by 4 bases and 0 bases, with 7 bases remaining between them. Germline CDR1 reads LGHDT; CDR2 reads YNNKEL (reference sequence). The CDR3 loop spans 14 amino acids. Under the authors' procedure: Estimated nucleated cell counts came from reference gene primer amplification. Clones were read by immunoSEQ multiplex PCR, and TCRdb kept only the in-frame ones, dropping some. V, J and clone size are those of that table, while D and trimming were read from the DNA. The table shows about 150,000 clones, with about four fifths occurring only once. The sample holds one count of this clone.

The source is an elderly woman with active or convalescent COVID-19. This sequence joins TRBV3-1 (or the pseudogene TRBV3-2) and TRBJ1-3; no reliable D call. What was sequenced was peripheral blood. The CDR3 DNA reads TGTGCCAGCAGCCTCCCGGGCTCTGGAAACACCATATATTTT. Translating gives CASSLPGSGNTIYF.